Listed here is a single TCR beta chain. This entry is derived from a study of blood T cell repertoires in COVID-19. J was trimmed by 8 bases and V by 3 bases; bases with no gene match: 10. CDR1 SGHDT and CDR2 YYEEEE come from the germline V gene. The CDR3 contains 16 residues. While infection was still active, Seattle patients were enrolled and then followed longitudinally. The data were produced by immunoSEQ multiplex PCR, yet TCRdb's version contains in-frame clones alone and is incomplete. The sample includes under 200,000 clones, around nine tenths of them seen just once. The clonotype originates from a woman aged 70 to 79 with COVID-19, enrolled during active disease. The sample comprised peripheral blood. The chain is built from TRBV5-6 and TRBJ1-6; 8 bases fit TRBD1. The CDR3, as DNA: TGTGCCAGCAGCTGGGGGGCAGGGGGCTCGGATTCACCCCTCCACTTT. This gives the protein CASSWGAGGSDSPLHF.